This T cell receptor (beta chain) is drawn from a study of blood T cell repertoires in COVID-19. Study overall: Acute-phase and convalescent COVID-19 samples originated in the United States, Italy and Spain. From T cells, B-cell-depleted T cells, or PBMCs came the material, which was cDNA or gDNA.

Clinical history reported by participants formed the basis on which cohorts were assigned. Sequencing used immunoSEQ multiplex PCR; TCRdb keeps in-frame clones, though not all of them. The table has some 260,000 clones, around 84% seen once. The CDR3 is 15 amino acids. Trimming stripped 1 base from V and 0 bases from J, with 7 bases between. Germline lookup yields CDR1 KGHSY and CDR2 FQNENV. This clone turned up a few times. Sequencing was done on a sample of PBMCs or T cells enriched from blood (not recorded which). The V gene is TRBV16, the J gene TRBJ1-5; D gene unclear. The receptor comes from a man younger than 45 with acute COVID-19. This CDR3 reads CASSQFSTSNQPQHF. Here the CDR3 DNA reads TGTGCCAGCAGCCAATTTAGCACTAGCAATCAGCCCCAGCATTTT. Filled out from reference TRBV16 and TRBJ1-5, the complete variable domain reads GEEVAQTPKHLVRGEGQKAKLYCAPIKGHSYVFWYQQVLKNEFKFLISFQNENVFDETGMPKERFSAKCLPNSPCSLEIQATKLEDSAVYFCASSQFSTSNQPQHFGDGTRLSIL.